This TCR beta chain was identified during a study of neurological immune-mediated disorders. Study outcomes and limitations: Expansion of TCR clones was greatest in HTLV-1-associated myelopathy and smallest in multiple sclerosis, where it fell below that of healthy controls.

The germline V gene encodes CDR1 SGHDT and CDR2 YYEEEE. This CDR3 contains 13 residues. The V end was cut by 5 bases, the J end by 4 bases, with 7 bases between. TCRdb reprocessed the 5' RACE reads with MiXCR, giving one entry per CDR3 protein. The sample has roughly 50,000 distinct CDR3 sequences, 10% seen once. This clonotype showed up many times. Its antigen is not identified. The sequenced material came from PBMCs. This chain links TRBV5-6 with TRBJ2-6; D is unresolved. This clonotype was obtained from a man between 65 and 85 years old with HTLV-1-associated myelopathy (HAM/TSP). CDR3 region: CASRLWGANVLTF. The DNA for the CDR3 is TGTGCCAGCAGACTCTGGGGGGCCAACGTCCTGACTTTC. Drawing the rest from reference TRBV5-6 and TRBJ2-6, the complete variable domain is DAGVTQSPTHLIKTRGQQVTLRCSPKSGHDTVSWYQQALGQGPQFIFQYYEEEERQRGNFPDRFSGHQFPNYSSELNVNALLLGDSALYLCASRLWGANVLTFGAGSRLTVL.